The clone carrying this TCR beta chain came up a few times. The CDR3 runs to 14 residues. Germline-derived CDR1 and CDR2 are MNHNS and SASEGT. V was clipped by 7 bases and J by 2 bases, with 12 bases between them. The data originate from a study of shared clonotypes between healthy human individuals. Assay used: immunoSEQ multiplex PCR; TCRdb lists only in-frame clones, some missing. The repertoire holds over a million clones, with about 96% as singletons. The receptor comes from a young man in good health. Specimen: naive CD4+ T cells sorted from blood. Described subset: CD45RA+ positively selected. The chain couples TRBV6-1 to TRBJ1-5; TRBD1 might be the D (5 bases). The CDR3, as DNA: TGTGCCAGCACGGGGGTCGGTGGCAATCAGCCCCAGCATTTT. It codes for CASTGVGGNQPQHF.